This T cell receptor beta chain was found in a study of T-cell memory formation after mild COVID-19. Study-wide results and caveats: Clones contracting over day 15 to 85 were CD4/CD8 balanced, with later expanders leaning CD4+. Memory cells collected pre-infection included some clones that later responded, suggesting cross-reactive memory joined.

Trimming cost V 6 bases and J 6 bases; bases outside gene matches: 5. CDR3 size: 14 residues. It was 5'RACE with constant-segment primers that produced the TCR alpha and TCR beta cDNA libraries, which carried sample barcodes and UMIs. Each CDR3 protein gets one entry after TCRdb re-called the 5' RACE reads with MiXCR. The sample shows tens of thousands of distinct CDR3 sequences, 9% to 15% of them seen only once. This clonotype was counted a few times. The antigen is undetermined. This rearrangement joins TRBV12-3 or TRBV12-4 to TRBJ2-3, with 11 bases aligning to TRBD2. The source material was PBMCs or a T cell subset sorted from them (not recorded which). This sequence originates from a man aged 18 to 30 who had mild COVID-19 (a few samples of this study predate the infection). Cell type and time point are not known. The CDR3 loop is CASRNPSGGDTQYF. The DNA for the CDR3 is TGTGCCAGCAGAAACCCTAGCGGGGGGGATACGCAGTATTTT.